The entry that follows covers one TCR beta chain sequence. The target antigen is unknown. It was RNA transcripts that yielded the amplified TCR beta CDR3 regions. In the first-round RT-PCR of the TCR CDR3, the HTBI primer set was used. Via MiXCR, TCRdb re-called the multiplex PCR reads, giving one row per CDR3 protein. Here the sample spans 600,000 or so distinct CDR3 sequences, about 16% being singletons. Those patients with uncontrolled infection, other autoimmune disease, pregnancy or lactation were excluded. The source of the sample is a study of T cells in Graves' hyperthyroidism and ophthalmopathy. General observations from the study: Patients with ophthalmopathy were separated from those with stable hyperthyroidism by a 13 V-J model.

The germline V gene has CDR1 SGHNT and CDR2 YYREEE (reference sequence). The trim removed 2 bases at V and 4 bases at J, leaving 7 bases unmatched. This CDR3 has 17 amino acids. Material: blood. The source is a woman in her twenties or thirties with Graves' hyperthyroidism. V gene TRBV5-4 combines with J gene TRBJ2-3; TRBD2 agrees at 13 bases. CDR3 region: CASSFGWTSGSPDTQYF. CDR3 coding DNA: TGTGCCAGCAGCTTCGGATGGACTAGCGGGAGCCCAGATACGCAGTATTTT.